Listed below are T cell receptor beta chains from one sample, sequenced in a study of CD8+ T cells in alopecia areata. Profiled with immunoSEQ multiplex PCR; TCRdb holds only in-frame clones, not every one. The data hold 150,000 or so clones, with around 50% observed a single time. The sequencing sample was made of CD4+ T cells sorted from blood. Every receptor here comes from a human donor with alopecia areata. Both conserved end residues are part of each CDR3. Each record gives: CDR3 length, clone size, J gene, V gene, D gene, CDR3 protein, CDR3 DNA. A D gene is named only where the DNA matches it firmly. Where a row states a size, it is once, few, many or the class of an expanded clone; other rows omit it.

len: 13; abundance: -; j_gene: TRBJ1-5; v_gene: TRBV30; d_gene: -; CDR3aa: CAWSTGYNQPQHF; CDR3nt: TGTGCCTGGAGTACGGGCTACAATCAGCCCCAGCATTTT
len: 14; abundance: -; j_gene: TRBJ1-1; v_gene: TRBV5-1; d_gene: -; CDR3aa: CASSLVRRRTEAFF; CDR3nt: TGCGCCAGCAGCTTGGTAAGACGGCGGACTGAAGCTTTCTTT
len: 11; abundance: few; j_gene: TRBJ1-1; v_gene: TRBV6-5; d_gene: -; CDR3aa: CASSLDRRVFF; CDR3nt: TGTGCCAGCAGCCTTGACAGAAGGGTTTTCTTT
len: 12; abundance: -; j_gene: TRBJ2-1; v_gene: TRBV28; d_gene: -; CDR3aa: CASSFLTHEQFF; CDR3nt: TGTGCCAGCAGTTTTTTAACCCATGAGCAGTTCTTC
len: 10; abundance: -; j_gene: TRBJ2-1; v_gene: TRBV29-1; d_gene: -; CDR3aa: CSARGYEQFF; CDR3nt: TGCAGCGCTAGAGGGTATGAGCAGTTCTTC
len: 14; abundance: -; j_gene: TRBJ2-5; v_gene: TRBV9; d_gene: -; CDR3aa: CASTLGWGKETQYF; CDR3nt: TGTGCCAGCACCCTAGGTTGGGGAAAAGAGACCCAGTACTTC
len: 11; abundance: few; j_gene: TRBJ2-3; v_gene: TRBV29-1; d_gene: -; CDR3aa: CSVAASDTQYF; CDR3nt: TGCAGCGTGGCGGCTTCAGATACGCAGTATTTT
len: 15; abundance: -; j_gene: TRBJ1-1; v_gene: TRBV27; d_gene: TRBD1; CDR3aa: CASSPYRGGSTEAFF; CDR3nt: TGTGCCAGCAGTCCGTACAGGGGCGGGAGCACTGAAGCTTTCTTT
len: 13; abundance: -; j_gene: TRBJ2-5; v_gene: TRBV2; d_gene: -; CDR3aa: CASSEFGASAQYF; CDR3nt: TGTGCCAGCAGTGAATTTGGAGCCTCGGCCCAGTACTTC
len: 15; abundance: -; j_gene: TRBJ1-2; v_gene: TRBV4-1; d_gene: TRBD1; CDR3aa: CASSHPVRGPYGYTF; CDR3nt: TGCGCCAGCAGCCACCCTGTTAGGGGGCCCTATGGCTACACCTTC
len: 16; abundance: few; j_gene: TRBJ2-7; v_gene: TRBV19; d_gene: TRBD1; CDR3aa: CASSMGTGQGATEQYF; CDR3nt: TGTGCCAGTAGTATGGGGACGGGACAGGGGGCGACCGAGCAGTACTTC
len: 11; abundance: few; j_gene: TRBJ2-1; v_gene: TRBV28; d_gene: -; CDR3aa: CASRFYNEQFF; CDR3nt: TGTGCTTCACGTTTCTACAATGAGCAGTTCTTC
len: 16; abundance: medium-sized; j_gene: TRBJ2-7; v_gene: TRBV27; d_gene: -; CDR3aa: CASSFNDRTGSYEQYF; CDR3nt: TGTGCCAGCAGTTTCAACGATCGGACTGGGTCCTACGAGCAGTACTTC
len: 20; abundance: -; j_gene: TRBJ2-1; v_gene: TRBV14; d_gene: -; CDR3aa: CASSAKPPTFLGPWGNEQFF; CDR3nt: TGTGCCAGCAGCGCAAAACCGCCGACATTTCTGGGGCCCTGGGGCAATGAGCAGTTCTTC
len: 14; abundance: few; j_gene: TRBJ1-5; v_gene: TRBV29-1; d_gene: TRBD1; CDR3aa: CSQTDRGPFKPQHF; CDR3nt: TGCAGCCAGACCGACAGGGGGCCCTTCAAGCCCCAGCATTTT
len: 16; abundance: -; j_gene: TRBJ1-1; v_gene: TRBV30; d_gene: -; CDR3aa: CAWSVRGALGRTEAFF; CDR3nt: TGTGCCTGGAGTGTACGGGGGGCACTCGGGCGCACTGAAGCTTTCTTT
len: 17; abundance: few; j_gene: TRBJ2-1; v_gene: TRBV7-9; d_gene: TRBD2; CDR3aa: CASSLATSGSSYNEQFF; CDR3nt: TGTGCCAGCAGCTTAGCGACTAGCGGGAGCTCCTACAATGAGCAGTTCTTC
len: 15; abundance: -; j_gene: TRBJ2-2; v_gene: TRBV27; d_gene: TRBD1; CDR3aa: CASSTTGADTGELFF; CDR3nt: TGTGCCAGCAGTACGACAGGGGCGGACACCGGGGAGCTGTTTTTT
len: 14; abundance: -; j_gene: TRBJ2-7; v_gene: TRBV5-1; d_gene: TRBD1; CDR3aa: CASSLGDRGGEQYF; CDR3nt: TGCGCCAGCAGCTTGGGGGACAGGGGTGGCGAGCAGTACTTC
len: 13; abundance: many; j_gene: TRBJ1-3; v_gene: TRBV19; d_gene: -; CDR3aa: CASTLNSGNTIYF; CDR3nt: TGTGCCAGTACCCTAAACTCTGGAAACACCATATATTTT
len: 13; abundance: few; j_gene: TRBJ2-7; v_gene: TRBV18; d_gene: -; CDR3aa: CASSRTGLVEQYF; CDR3nt: TGTGCCAGCTCCCGGACCGGACTTGTGGAGCAGTACTTC
len: 13; abundance: -; j_gene: TRBJ2-7; v_gene: TRBV9; d_gene: -; CDR3aa: CASSLTHSYEQYF; CDR3nt: TGTGCCAGCAGCCTGACCCACTCTTACGAGCAGTACTTC
len: 15; abundance: -; j_gene: TRBJ2-7; v_gene: TRBV5-1; d_gene: TRBD1; CDR3aa: CASSLAGQGAHEQYF; CDR3nt: TGCGCCAGCAGCTTGGCCGGACAGGGTGCCCACGAGCAGTACTTC
len: 14; abundance: -; j_gene: TRBJ2-7; v_gene: TRBV29-1; d_gene: -; CDR3aa: CSALIGGSLYEQYF; CDR3nt: TGCAGCGCCCTGATTGGCGGCTCCTTATACGAGCAGTACTTC
len: 13; abundance: few; j_gene: TRBJ1-2; v_gene: TRBV6-6; d_gene: TRBD1; CDR3aa: CASSPGTGGSHTF; CDR3nt: TGTGCCAGCAGCCCCGGGACAGGGGGCTCTCACACCTTC
len: 11; abundance: few; j_gene: TRBJ1-2; v_gene: TRBV30; d_gene: -; CDR3aa: CAWSLAYGYTF; CDR3nt: TGTGCCTGGAGTCTGGCCTATGGCTACACCTTC
len: 13; abundance: -; j_gene: TRBJ2-1; v_gene: TRBV29-1; d_gene: -; CDR3aa: CSVVGRLTNEQFF; CDR3nt: TGCAGCGTTGTGGGGCGCCTAACAAATGAGCAGTTCTTC
len: 12; abundance: -; j_gene: TRBJ2-5; v_gene: TRBV29-1; d_gene: -; CDR3aa: CGAGQPQETQYF; CDR3nt: TGCGGCGCCGGACAGCCTCAAGAGACCCAGTACTTC
len: 14; abundance: -; j_gene: TRBJ2-2; v_gene: TRBV5-6; d_gene: -; CDR3aa: CASSLIPNTGELFF; CDR3nt: TGTGCCAGCAGCTTGATCCCGAACACCGGGGAGCTGTTTTTT
len: 15; abundance: once; j_gene: TRBJ2-7; v_gene: TRBV5-1; d_gene: -; CDR3aa: CASSQISSASYEQYF; CDR3nt: TGCGCCAGCAGCCAAATATCCTCAGCCAGCTACGAGCAGTACTTC
len: 13; abundance: -; j_gene: TRBJ2-7; v_gene: TRBV5-1; d_gene: -; CDR3aa: CASSLSNLYEQYF; CDR3nt: TGCGCCAGCAGCTTGTCCAATCTCTACGAGCAGTACTTC
len: 14; abundance: -; j_gene: TRBJ2-1; v_gene: TRBV6-5; d_gene: -; CDR3aa: CASIWQGSYNEQFF; CDR3nt: TGTGCCAGCATATGGCAGGGCTCCTACAATGAGCAGTTCTTC
len: 13; abundance: -; j_gene: TRBJ1-1; v_gene: TRBV29-1; d_gene: TRBD1; CDR3aa: CSSVVQGGSEAFF; CDR3nt: TGCAGCTCTGTTGTACAGGGGGGGTCTGAAGCTTTCTTT
len: 14; abundance: -; j_gene: TRBJ2-1; v_gene: TRBV7-9; d_gene: -; CDR3aa: CASSLVGPYNEQFF; CDR3nt: TGTGCCAGCAGCTTAGTTGGCCCTTACAATGAGCAGTTCTTC
len: 15; abundance: -; j_gene: TRBJ2-1; v_gene: TRBV4-1; d_gene: -; CDR3aa: CASSPMADSYNEQFF; CDR3nt: TGCGCCAGCAGCCCCATGGCGGACTCCTACAATGAGCAGTTCTTC
len: 11; abundance: -; j_gene: TRBJ1-5; v_gene: TRBV6-6; d_gene: -; CDR3aa: CASSSNQPQHF; CDR3nt: TGTGCCAGCAGCTCCAATCAGCCCCAGCATTTT
len: 15; abundance: -; j_gene: TRBJ2-1; v_gene: TRBV5-6; d_gene: -; CDR3aa: CASSLGLVKRNEQFF; CDR3nt: TGTGCCAGCAGCTTGGGTTTAGTAAAGCGAAATGAGCAGTTCTTC
len: 15; abundance: few; j_gene: TRBJ2-2; v_gene: TRBV19; d_gene: TRBD2; CDR3aa: CASSNSGRPTGELFF; CDR3nt: TGTGCCAGTAGTAATAGCGGGAGGCCCACCGGGGAGCTGTTTTTT
len: 12; abundance: -; j_gene: TRBJ1-1; v_gene: TRBV15; d_gene: -; CDR3aa: CATSRVLAEAFF; CDR3nt: TGTGCCACCAGCAGAGTCCTAGCTGAAGCTTTCTTT
len: 15; abundance: few; j_gene: TRBJ2-3; v_gene: TRBV7-2; d_gene: TRBD1; CDR3aa: CASSSRGPSTDTQYF; CDR3nt: TGTGCCAGCAGCTCTAGGGGGCCTAGCACAGATACGCAGTATTTT
len: 15; abundance: -; j_gene: TRBJ2-7; v_gene: TRBV5-1; d_gene: TRBD1; CDR3aa: CASSLGARTGGEQYF; CDR3nt: TGCGCCAGCAGCTTGGGGGCACGGACAGGAGGCGAGCAGTACTTC
len: 12; abundance: few; j_gene: TRBJ1-1; v_gene: TRBV28; d_gene: -; CDR3aa: CASSVVGTEAFF; CDR3nt: TGTGCCAGCAGTGTGGTGGGCACTGAAGCTTTCTTT
len: 15; abundance: few; j_gene: TRBJ2-1; v_gene: TRBV4-1; d_gene: TRBD1; CDR3aa: CASSTGQSSYNEQFF; CDR3nt: TGCGCCAGCAGCACGGGACAGAGCTCCTACAATGAGCAGTTCTTC
len: 15; abundance: once; j_gene: TRBJ2-1; v_gene: TRBV7-9; d_gene: TRBD2; CDR3aa: CASSLASGRGNEQFF; CDR3nt: TGTGCCAGCAGCTTAGCTAGCGGGAGAGGCAATGAGCAGTTCTTC
len: 13; abundance: -; j_gene: TRBJ2-5; v_gene: TRBV30; d_gene: -; CDR3aa: CAWITSNQETQYF; CDR3nt: TGTGCCTGGATTACCAGTAATCAAGAGACCCAGTACTTC
len: 13; abundance: -; j_gene: TRBJ2-1; v_gene: TRBV28; d_gene: -; CDR3aa: CASYEIAHNEQFF; CDR3nt: TGTGCCAGTTATGAGATCGCACACAATGAGCAGTTCTTC
len: 16; abundance: few; j_gene: TRBJ1-5; v_gene: TRBV6-1; d_gene: -; CDR3aa: CASSEPADGVNQPQHF; CDR3nt: TGTGCCAGCAGTGAACCGGCCGACGGCGTTAATCAGCCCCAGCATTTT
len: 16; abundance: -; j_gene: TRBJ1-5; v_gene: TRBV9; d_gene: -; CDR3aa: CASSDGHPGGNQPQHF; CDR3nt: TGTGCCAGCAGTGATGGACACCCAGGCGGCAATCAGCCCCAGCATTTT
len: 15; abundance: few; j_gene: TRBJ1-2; v_gene: TRBV5-6; d_gene: -; CDR3aa: CASSGQRTGSYGYTF; CDR3nt: TGTGCCAGCAGCGGACAAAGGACGGGTTCTTATGGCTACACCTTC
len: 14; abundance: -; j_gene: TRBJ2-5; v_gene: TRBV28; d_gene: TRBD2; CDR3aa: CASSGTRGIETQYF; CDR3nt: TGTGCCAGCAGCGGGACTAGAGGTATTGAGACCCAGTACTTC
len: 13; abundance: -; j_gene: TRBJ2-7; v_gene: TRBV6-5; d_gene: TRBD2; CDR3aa: CASKAGGENEQYF; CDR3nt: TGTGCCAGCAAAGCGGGGGGCGAAAACGAGCAGTACTTC
len: 12; abundance: -; j_gene: TRBJ1-5; v_gene: TRBV29-1; d_gene: -; CDR3aa: CSVEAGGEPQHF; CDR3nt: TGCAGCGTTGAAGCAGGCGGTGAGCCCCAGCATTTT
len: 18; abundance: -; j_gene: TRBJ2-6; v_gene: TRBV18; d_gene: TRBD2; CDR3aa: CASSPLAGGPPGANVLTF; CDR3nt: TGTGCCAGCTCACCTCTAGCGGGAGGGCCTCCTGGGGCCAACGTCCTGACTTTC
len: 12; abundance: few; j_gene: TRBJ1-5; v_gene: TRBV29-1; d_gene: -; CDR3aa: CSVGLGDQPQHF; CDR3nt: TGCAGCGTTGGATTGGGCGATCAGCCCCAGCATTTT
len: 17; abundance: -; j_gene: TRBJ1-2; v_gene: TRBV28; d_gene: TRBD1; CDR3aa: CASSSTRTGAKGYGYTF; CDR3nt: TGTGCCAGCAGTTCGACCAGAACAGGGGCTAAGGGCTATGGCTACACCTTC
len: 18; abundance: -; j_gene: TRBJ1-2; v_gene: TRBV4-1; d_gene: -; CDR3aa: CASSQVLLLRTGDYGYTF; CDR3nt: TGCGCCAGCAGCCAAGTCCTATTACTCCGGACGGGGGACTATGGCTACACCTTC
len: 16; abundance: few; j_gene: TRBJ1-1; v_gene: TRBV18; d_gene: TRBD1; CDR3aa: CASSPQGGGVRTEAFF; CDR3nt: TGTGCCAGCTCACCACAGGGAGGGGGCGTGCGCACTGAAGCTTTCTTT
len: 13; abundance: -; j_gene: TRBJ2-5; v_gene: TRBV4-2; d_gene: -; CDR3aa: CASSQDTTETQYF; CDR3nt: TGTGCCAGCAGCCAAGATACGACTGAGACCCAGTACTTC
len: 15; abundance: few; j_gene: TRBJ2-5; v_gene: TRBV10-3; d_gene: TRBD1; CDR3aa: CAIRDRGRGQETQYF; CDR3nt: TGTGCCATCAGGGACAGGGGGCGAGGGCAAGAGACCCAGTACTTC